This is a list of T cell receptor beta chains from one sample in a study of blood T cell repertoires in COVID-19. Sequencing was performed with immunoSEQ multiplex PCR; in TCRdb, only in-frame clones are kept and a portion is missing. Of roughly 100,000 clones in the sample, 87% are singletons; the top ten hold roughly 5.2%. Sequencing was done on a sample of peripheral blood. These receptors were taken from a woman aged 45-59 years with COVID-19, enrolled during active disease. Both conserved end residues are part of each CDR3. A D gene is named only where the DNA matches it firmly. Size values are once, few and many counts, or a class for expanded clones, and some rows have none.

clone size | J gene | CDR3 length | V gene | D gene | CDR3 protein | CDR3 DNA
. | TRBJ1-5 | 15 | TRBV6-5 | . | CASSYGREGNQPQHF | TGTGCCAGCAGTTACGGCAGGGAGGGTAATCAGCCCCAGCATTTT
once | TRBJ2-3 | 14 | TRBV11-2 | TRBD2 | CASSLTTSADTQYF | TGTGCCAGCAGCTTAACTACTAGCGCAGATACGCAGTATTTT
. | TRBJ2-2 | 20 | TRBV9 | TRBD2 | CASSVAVGLAGAMNTGELFF | TGTGCCAGCAGCGTAGCCGTGGGACTAGCGGGGGCCATGAACACCGGGGAGCTGTTTTTT
. | TRBJ2-5 | 13 | TRBV27 | . | CASSPWPAETQYF | TGTGCCAGCAGTCCGTGGCCCGCAGAGACCCAGTACTTC
. | TRBJ2-3 | 16 | TRBV3-1/TRBV3-2 | TRBD2 | CATERGSGGHRDTQYF | TGTGCCACGGAGAGGGGTAGCGGGGGGCATCGAGATACGCAGTATTTT
. | TRBJ1-1 | 15 | TRBV28 | TRBD1 | CASSLSQGADTEAFF | TGTGCCAGCAGTTTATCACAGGGGGCTGACACTGAAGCTTTCTTT
. | TRBJ2-3 | 14 | TRBV30 | . | CAWATGKSTDTQYF | TGTGCCTGGGCCACAGGGAAAAGCACAGATACGCAGTATTTT
. | TRBJ1-5 | 14 | TRBV18 | TRBD1 | CASSPGTANQPQHF | TGTGCCAGCTCACCCGGGACAGCAAATCAGCCCCAGCATTTT
. | TRBJ2-1 | 11 | TRBV7-6 | . | CASSFGDEQFF | TGTGCCAGCAGCTTTGGAGATGAGCAGTTCTTC
. | TRBJ2-2 | 14 | TRBV6-5 | TRBD2 | CASIGLAGTGELFF | TGTGCCAGCATTGGACTAGCGGGGACCGGGGAGCTGTTTTTT
. | TRBJ1-5 | 14 | TRBV30 | . | CAWSPVEGNQPQHF | TGTGCCTGGAGTCCCGTGGAGGGCAATCAGCCCCAGCATTTT
. | TRBJ2-2 | 16 | TRBV5-1 | TRBD1 | CASGPGTGTNTGELFF | TGCGCCAGCGGGCCCGGGACAGGAACGAACACCGGGGAGCTGTTTTTT
. | TRBJ2-7 | 13 | TRBV6-6 | . | CASQEGVLYEQYF | TGTGCCAGCCAAGAGGGAGTTCTCTACGAGCAGTACTTC
. | TRBJ1-2 | 19 | TRBV28 | TRBD1 | CASSPWTGEIALGNYGYTF | TGTGCCAGCAGCCCTTGGACAGGGGAAATTGCTTTGGGCAACTATGGCTACACCTTC
. | TRBJ1-2 | 14 | TRBV7-9 | TRBD1 | CASSPGQGAQGYTF | TGTGCCAGCAGCCCGGGACAGGGGGCGCAGGGCTACACCTTC
. | TRBJ1-2 | 14 | TRBV6-5 | TRBD1 | CASKPPTGDYGYTF | TGTGCCAGCAAACCCCCGACAGGGGACTATGGCTACACCTTC
. | TRBJ1-5 | 16 | TRBV5-3 | TRBD1 | CARSFATGVVHQPQHF | TGTGCCAGAAGCTTCGCGACAGGGGTTGTGCATCAGCCCCAGCATTTT
. | TRBJ2-7 | 14 | TRBV1 | . | CTSSQGQGVDEQYF | TGCACCAGCAGCCAGGGACAGGGGGTCGACGAGCAGTACTTC
. | TRBJ2-2 | 15 | TRBV5-5 | TRBD2 | CASSLDPRGSGELFF | TGTGCCAGCAGCCTGGACCCGCGGGGGTCCGGGGAGCTGTTTTTT
. | TRBJ2-1 | 15 | TRBV7-9 | TRBD2 | CASSHLERGPWLQFF | TGTGCCAGCAGTCACCTTGAGCGGGGGCCCTGGTTGCAGTTCTTC
. | TRBJ2-4 | 15 | TRBV3-1/TRBV3-2 | . | CASSQELRRENIQYF | TGTGCCAGCAGCCAAGAGCTCAGGCGGGAAAACATTCAGTACTTC
. | TRBJ2-2 | 17 | TRBV7-3 | TRBD1 | CASSLPPGTGDTGELFF | TGTGCCAGCAGCTTACCCCCGGGGACAGGGGACACCGGGGAGCTGTTTTTT
. | TRBJ2-3 | 15 | TRBV7-9 | . | CASSRNRESEDTQYF | TGTGCCAGCAGCCGCAACAGGGAATCGGAAGATACGCAGTATTTT
. | TRBJ1-1 | 13 | TRBV7-8 | TRBD1 | CASSYTGGTEAFF | TGTGCCAGCAGCTATACAGGGGGCACTGAAGCTTTCTTT
. | TRBJ2-5 | 14 | TRBV2 | TRBD2 | CASTIGGGGETQYF | TGTGCCAGCACCATCGGGGGGGGCGGGGAGACCCAGTACTTC
. | TRBJ1-6 | 14 | TRBV6-6 | TRBD1 | CASSTTGEGSPLHF | TGTGCCAGCAGTACCACAGGGGAAGGCTCACCCCTCCACTTT
once | TRBJ2-1 | 15 | TRBV14 | TRBD2 | CASSLGTISYNEQFF | TGTGCCAGCAGCCTTGGGACTATATCCTACAATGAGCAGTTCTTC
. | TRBJ2-7 | 15 | TRBV10-3 | TRBD1 | CAISEQGQGASEQYF | TGTGCCATCAGTGAGCAGGGACAGGGGGCCTCCGAGCAGTACTTC
few | TRBJ2-1 | 15 | TRBV9 | . | CASSVGGEGYNEQFF | TGTGCCAGCAGCGTAGGCGGGGAAGGCTACAATGAGCAGTTCTTC
. | TRBJ1-2 | 13 | TRBV10-3 | . | CAIRFDRTGGYTF | TGTGCCATCAGATTCGACAGGACCGGTGGCTACACCTTC
. | TRBJ2-2 | 16 | TRBV11-1 | . | CASSLGQGAGTGELFF | TGTGCCAGCAGCTTAGGCCAGGGAGCGGGCACCGGGGAGCTGTTTTTT
. | TRBJ2-3 | 17 | TRBV7-8 | TRBD2 | CASSRGTSVLATDTQYF | TGTGCCAGCAGCCGAGGGACTAGCGTGTTAGCGACAGATACGCAGTATTTT
. | TRBJ1-5 | 15 | TRBV5-5 | TRBD1 | CASSTTGQSNQPQHF | TGTGCCAGCAGTACTACGGGACAGAGCAATCAGCCCCAGCATTTT
. | TRBJ2-1 | 15 | TRBV7-3 | TRBD2 | CASRISSGGYNEQFF | TGTGCCAGCAGGATTAGTAGCGGGGGGTATAATGAGCAGTTCTTC
. | TRBJ1-1 | 13 | TRBV5-1 | . | CASSLTTDTEAFF | TGCGCCAGCAGCTTGACCACGGACACTGAAGCTTTCTTT
. | TRBJ2-3 | 13 | TRBV7-3 | . | CASSHSGTDTQYF | TGTGCCAGCAGCCATAGCGGCACAGATACGCAGTATTTT
. | TRBJ2-2 | 16 | TRBV27 | . | CASRNPGVGNTGELFF | TGTGCCAGCAGAAATCCGGGGGTCGGAAACACCGGGGAGCTGTTTTTT
. | TRBJ1-2 | 14 | TRBV4-1 | TRBD1 | CASSQGQGAAGYTF | TGCGCCAGCAGCCAAGGCCAGGGGGCAGCTGGCTACACCTTC
. | TRBJ2-5 | 16 | TRBV18 | TRBD1 | CASSSLSGGQGETQYF | TGTGCCAGCTCATCATTGTCAGGGGGCCAGGGAGAGACCCAGTACTTC
. | TRBJ2-5 | 12 | TRBV30 | . | CAWYRGGETQYF | TGTGCCTGGTACAGGGGAGGCGAGACCCAGTACTTC
. | TRBJ2-2 | 13 | TRBV4-1 | . | CASSHAGTGELFF | TGCGCCAGCAGCCACGCGGGTACCGGGGAGCTGTTTTTT
. | TRBJ1-5 | 15 | TRBV28 | TRBD1 | CASSVPGGAPQPQHF | TGTGCCAGCAGTGTCCCAGGGGGCGCTCCTCAGCCCCAGCATTTT